The 15 T cell receptor beta chains given below trace back to one sample, sequenced in a study of molecular identifiers for immune sequencing clone quantification. MiXCR was run by TCRdb on the PCR reads, yielding one entry per CDR3 protein. The sample includes some 320,000 distinct CDR3 sequences, 24% seen only once; the top ten take about 0.7%. Material: naive CD8+ T cells from blood, with Jurkat cell RNA spiked in. Subset denoted: FACS-sorted CD8+CD4-CCR7+CD45RA+ naive T cells. These receptors were collected from a human donor in good health. Some libraries in this study had Jurkat cell RNA spiked in.

As regards this clonotype: Possible read error: a much larger clone is one base away. This chain links TRBV4-2 with TRBJ2-1; 7 bases agree with TRBD2. Germline V CDR1 and CDR2: LGHNA, YNFKEQ. J lost 7 bases, V lost 3 bases, and 12 bases had no gene match. This CDR3 is built from 16 residues. The CDR3 bases are TGTGCCAGCAGCCAGAGACGAAGCGGGACGGATAATGAGCAGTTCTTC. This encodes CASSQRRSGTDNEQFF.

This clonotype was picked up many times. V usage is TRBV6-1 and J usage is TRBJ1-5, with D perhaps matching TRBD1 (5 bases). The germline CDR1 and CDR2 sequences are MNHNS and SASEGT. V lost 1 base and J lost 2, with 9 bases in between. The CDR3 is 15 residues long. DNA of the CDR3: TGTGCCAGCAGTGAAGTCCAGGGAGGCAATCAGCCCCAGCATTTT. Protein: CASSEVQGGNQPQHF.

The chain couples TRBV27 to TRBJ1-2; 7 bases fit TRBD1. Germline values: CDR1 MNHEY, CDR2 SMNVEV (reference sequence). The CDR3 has 17 amino acids. After removal of 3 bases from V and 1 base from J, the junction contained 11 bases not matched to a gene. The CDR3 DNA is TGTGCCAGCAGTTTTATTTGGGGACAGAGCCATAACTATGGCTACACCTTC. As protein: CASSFIWGQSHNYGYTF.

In this sample, this clonotype turned up a few times. The rearrangement joins TRBV12-3 or TRBV12-4 to TRBJ1-1; perhaps TRBD1 as D (5 bases). The CDR3 is 15 residues long. Trimming cost V 6 bases and J 13 bases, with 27 bases left between them. The CDR3 loop reads CASRDSNRDPSGVFF. The CDR3 DNA reads TGTGCCAGCAGAGATTCTAACCGGGACCCCTCCGGGGTTTTCTTT.

This clonotype was counted between two and nine times. This chain links TRBV20-1 with TRBJ1-2; the D gene is possibly TRBD1 (6 bases). The V gene's germline CDR1 is DFQATT and CDR2 SNEGSKA (reference sequence). V lost 5 bases and J lost 3, with 22 bases in between. This CDR3 is built from 16 residues. CDR3 sequence reads: CSALSDSLINDYGYTF. CDR3 DNA: TGCAGTGCTCTATCGGACAGCCTGATCAACGACTATGGCTACACCTTC.

At least ten counts were recorded for this clonotype. This rearrangement joins TRBV4-2 to TRBJ2-7; TRBD1 matches at 9 bases. J gave up 6 bases and V 8 bases, and 5 bases lay outside the gene matches. This CDR3 is 12 amino acids long. CDR1 is LGHNA, CDR2 YNFKEQ, per germline. CDR3 bases: TGTGCCAGCGCGACAGGGGGGGGCGAGCAGTACTTC. Its protein is CASATGGGEQYF.

This clonotype was counted only a few times. V gene TRBV24-1 combines with J gene TRBJ2-3; 8 bases match TRBD2. V was clipped by 4 bases and J by 2 bases; unmatched bases: 13. CDR3 length: 18 amino acids. The germline CDR1 and CDR2 sequences are KGHDR and SFDVKD. CDR3: CATSEGRSGGFNTDTQYF. DNA of the CDR3: TGTGCCACCAGTGAAGGAAGGAGCGGGGGTTTTAACACAGATACGCAGTATTTT.

CDR3: CAWSGISNTDTQYF. DNA of the CDR3: TGTGCCTGGAGTGGTATTTCCAACACAGATACGCAGTATTTT. The V call is TRBV30, the J call TRBJ2-3; D remains ambiguous. The CDR3 contains 14 residues. V was pared by 1 base and J by 2 bases, with 10 bases between. Germline V gene lookup returns CDR1 GTSNPN and CDR2 SVGIG (reference sequence).

About this clonotype itself: Since a much larger clone is just one base distant, this may be a read error. The genes are TRBV5-3 and TRBJ1-2; TRBD1 aligns across 7 bases. TRBV5-3 counts as an open reading frame of uncertain function. The CDR3 length is 15 residues. CDR3: CVSSGGQLANYGYTF. In nucleotides, the CDR3 is TGTGTCAGCAGCGGGGGACAGTTAGCTAACTATGGCTACACCTTC.

There are a few counts of this clonotype. The CDR3 sequence: CASSRRLAAGELFF. CDR3 nucleotides: TGTGCCAGCAGCCGCAGGCTTGCGGCCGGGGAGCTGTTTTTT. The chain joins TRBV28 to TRBJ2-2; D remains unclear. CDR3 length equals 14 residues. Trimming stripped 6 bases from V and 6 bases from J, with 14 bases between. Per germline, CDR1 MDHEN and CDR2 SYDVKM.

This clonotype was counted ten times or more. The chain employs TRBV20-1 and TRBJ2-5, with 7 bases fitting TRBD2. V lost 4 bases to trimming and J lost 4 bases; unmatched junction nucleotides: 6. This CDR3 is 13 amino acids long. Per germline, CDR1 DFQATT and CDR2 SNEGSKA (reference sequence). The CDR3 protein is CSATGLDGETQYF. The CDR3 DNA sequence: TGCAGTGCTACCGGACTAGATGGAGAGACCCAGTACTTC.

In the case of this clonotype: Just one base apart from a much larger clone, this may be a read error. This chain links TRBV28 with TRBJ2-7, with D perhaps matching TRBD2 (5 bases). The V end lost 3 bases, the J end lost 3 bases, and 12 bases lay between the germline ends. The V gene's germline CDR1 is MDHEN and CDR2 SYDVKM. The CDR3 covers 14 residues. CDR3 sequence (DNA): TGTGCCAGCAGTTTCCGAGGGTCCAACTACGAGCAGTACTTC. Its translation is CASSFRGSNYEQYF.

V and J are TRBV7-9 and TRBJ2-3; TRBD2 matches at 10 bases. From germline, CDR1 is SEHNR and CDR2 FQNEAQ (reference sequence). The CDR3 spans 19 residues. The junction had 14 bases not matched to a gene; V was cut back by 1 base and J by 4 bases. The DNA for the CDR3 is TGTGCCAGCAGCTTAGGTCGATGGCTAGCGGGAGCATCGGCAGATACGCAGTATTTT. Its translation: CASSLGRWLAGASADTQYF. The variable domain in full, with the rest retrieved from reference TRBV7-9 and TRBJ2-3, is DTGVSQNPRHKITKRGQNVTFRCDPISEHNRLYWYRQTLGQGPEFLTYFQNEAQLEKSRLLSDRFSAERPKGSFSTLEIQRTEQGDSAMYLCASSLGRWLAGASADTQYFGPGTRLTVL.

Concerning this clonotype itself: A much larger clonotype is one base distant, so this may be a read error. The genes are TRBV28 and TRBJ2-5; 7 bases fit TRBD1. The CDR3 is 18 residues long. The germline CDR1 and CDR2 sequences are MDHEN and SYDVKM. The chain's CDR3 is CASSPTAGTDVYQEAQYF. Written as DNA, the CDR3 is TGTGCCAGCAGTCCAACGGCTGGGACAGACGTGTACCAAGAGGCCCAGTACTTC.

With respect to this clonotype: Possible read error: a much larger clone is one base away. The V gene is TRBV7-2, the J gene TRBJ1-5; D may be TRBD1 (5 bases). Germline CDR1 reads SGHTA; CDR2 reads FQGNSA. The CDR3 loop spans 17 amino acids. CDR3 sequence reads: CASSLDWDVYSNRPQHF. CDR3 DNA sequence: TGTGCCAGCAGCTTAGATTGGGACGTCTATAGCAATCGGCCCCAGCATTTT.